These 8 T cell receptor beta chains were sequenced from one sample in a study of vaccination and CD4 T cells after COVID-19. These receptors are not linked to any known antigen. Once obtained from cultured CD4+ T cells, the DNA was sequenced using the Oncomine TCR Beta short-read assay. TCRdb independently ran MiXCR on the PCR reads; one entry per CDR3 protein. In the table there are 20,000 to 25,000 distinct CDR3 sequences, more than 40% of which are singletons. Treatment denoted: approximately nine-day PBMC culture with coronavirus spike peptide pools or control peptides (ViraFEST assay). The sample was CD4+ T cells from blood, cultured in vitro. These receptor sequences come from a human donor who had recovered from COVID-19.

V is TRBV6-2 or TRBV6-3 and J is TRBJ2-3; D may be TRBD1 (6 bases). From germline, CDR1 is MNHEY and CDR2 SVGEGT. CDR3 length equals 15 residues. Trimming took off 5 bases at V and 2 bases at J, with 14 bases between the two ends. For the CDR3, the DNA is TGTGCCAGCAGTGACCAAGGGGGAGACACAGATACGCAGTATTTT. Translation: CASSDQGGDTDTQYF.

This clonotype has more than one count but fewer than ten. This chain joins TRBV27 and TRBJ1-5; 8 positions match TRBD1. The junction had 2 bases not matched to a gene; V was cut back by 1 base and J by 0 bases. The CDR3 totals 16 residues. The germline V gene encodes CDR1 MNHEY and CDR2 SMNVEV (reference sequence). The CDR3 sequence is CASSLWGQDSNQPQHF. In DNA form, the CDR3 reads TGTGCCAGCAGTTTATGGGGACAGGATAGCAATCAGCCCCAGCATTTT.

CDR3: CASSEWGQTGVNTEAFF. The DNA of the CDR3 is TGCGCCAGCAGTGAGTGGGGACAAACCGGTGTGAACACTGAAGCTTTCTTT. The J gene is TRBJ1-1, the V gene TRBV10-1; D is perhaps TRBD1 (6 bases). Germline V CDR1 and CDR2: WNHNN, SYGVQD (reference sequence). The V end lost 1 base, the J end lost 0 bases, and 15 bases lay between the germline ends. The CDR3 is 17 residues long.

The chain is built from TRBV18 and TRBJ1-4, with 7 nucleotides matching TRBD1. V shed 6 bases, J shed 12 bases, and the junction held 16 bases outside the gene matches. The germline gives CDR1 KGHSH, CDR2 LQKENI. This CDR3 region has 15 residues. The CDR3 sequence is CASSPDRDRPGELFF. In DNA, the CDR3 is TGTGCCAGCTCTCCCGACCGGGACAGACCCGGCGAACTGTTTTTT. The complete variable domain, with remaining parts taken from reference TRBV18 and TRBJ1-4, reads NAGVMQNPRHLVRRRGQEARLRCSPMKGHSHVYWYRQLPEEGLKFMVYLQKENIIDESGMPKERFSAEFPKEGPSILRIQQVVRGDSAAYFCASSPDRDRPGELFFGSGTQLSVL.

The chain employs TRBV7-9 and TRBJ1-2; D is unresolved. Germline assignment: CDR1 SEHNR and CDR2 FQNEAQ (reference sequence). The CDR3 is 14 residues long. Trimming took off 7 bases at V and 3 bases at J, with 15 bases between the two ends. CDR3 sequence reads: CASIPSGRHYGYTF. In DNA form, the CDR3 reads TGTGCCAGCATCCCTTCGGGGAGGCACTATGGCTACACCTTC. The entire variable domain, with the rest obtained from reference TRBV7-9 and TRBJ1-2, is as follows: DTGVSQNPRHKITKRGQNVTFRCDPISEHNRLYWYRQTLGQGPEFLTYFQNEAQLEKSRLLSDRFSAERPKGSFSTLEIQRTEQGDSAMYLCASIPSGRHYGYTFGSGTRLTVV.

The chain employs TRBV18 and TRBJ1-2; 8 positions match TRBD1. Germline-derived CDR1 and CDR2 are KGHSH and LQKENI. The CDR3 has 16 residues. The junction had 7 bases not matched to a gene; V was cut back by 0 bases and J by 4 bases. This chain's CDR3 is CASSPPDRAFPYGYTF. Here the CDR3 DNA reads TGTGCCAGCTCACCACCGGACAGGGCGTTCCCCTATGGCTACACCTTC.

The J gene is TRBJ2-1, the V gene TRBV27; the D is unclear. This CDR3 has 17 residues. Germline CDR1 reads MNHEY; CDR2 reads SMNVEV (reference sequence). V lost 7 bases, J lost 0 bases, and 19 bases lay in between. In DNA, the CDR3 is TGTGCCAGCACAGTCAGTTGGGGTAGGAGCTCCTACAATGAGCAGTTCTTC. It translates to CASTVSWGRSSYNEQFF.

The gene calls are TRBV20-1 and TRBJ2-3, with 7 bases identical to TRBD2. The germline gives CDR1 DFQATT, CDR2 SNEGSKA (reference sequence). J lost 2 bases, V lost 0 bases, and 8 bases had no gene match. The CDR3 has 16 amino acids. The CDR3 loop is CSARDARGTYTDTQYF. The CDR3 bases are TGCAGTGCTAGAGATGCGCGGGGGACTTACACAGATACGCAGTATTTT.